This T cell receptor beta chain was documented in a study of CD8+ T cells in alopecia areata. Germline lookup yields CDR1 MNHEY and CDR2 SMNVEV (reference sequence). This CDR3 region has 14 residues. The ends were cut back, 4 bases at V and 9 bases at J, with 13 bases in the middle. A remark on this clone: The antigen remains unidentified.

RNA extraction was followed by reverse transcription into cDNA, which acted as the sequencing template. The table came from immunoSEQ multiplex PCR; TCRdb's copy has only in-frame clones and leaves some out. Of 95,000 to 120,000 clones in the sample, roughly three fifths were seen once. As for treatment: oral pan-JAK inhibitor, 5-10 mg twice daily. Study observations and caveats: Across lesional scalp, and particularly alopecia totalis/universalis, clonality surpassed that of normal scalp. Against the mouse data, patients shared TCRs less clearly, possibly for HLA reasons.

This rearrangement joins TRBV27 to TRBJ1-6; D is uncertain. This clonotype originated in a human donor with alopecia areata. Sequencing was performed on CD4+ T cells sorted from blood, taken at week 24, from a patient treated with tofacitinib. The CDR3 spells CASSSHHRGSPLHF. Written as DNA, the CDR3 is TGTGCCAGCAGTTCGCATCACCGGGGTTCACCCCTCCACTTT.